The rows below give T cell receptor beta chains drawn from one sample of a study of blood T cell repertoires in COVID-19. TCRdb's copy holds only in-frame clones and misses some; the assay was immunoSEQ multiplex PCR. The sample shows roughly 220,000 clones, about 86% of them seen only once. The specimen sequenced was peripheral blood. Receptor source: a woman in her 30s who had recovered from COVID-19. The conserved cysteine and the conserved F or W are not part of the CDR3 here.

j_gene | v_gene | CDR3aa
TRBJ1-2 | TRBV28 | ALSTSGYGYT
TRBJ2-7 | TRBV29-1 | SVTVRTGSREQY
TRBJ2-7 | TRBV13 | ASSSDSSYEQY
TRBJ2-3 | TRBV11-3 | ASSGGTIDTDTQY
TRBJ1-5 | TRBV6-1 | ASSETGNQPQH
TRBJ2-7 | TRBV18 | ASSPGQGSYEQY
TRBJ2-7 | TRBV6-5 | ASRRSLEPPHEQY
TRBJ2-1 | TRBV6-5 | ASSVRDRYNEQF
TRBJ2-1 | TRBV25-1 | ASSEYRIAGSVEQF
TRBJ1-4 | TRBV6-5 | ASSSTQGVGEKLF
TRBJ1-5 | TRBV30 | AWNVAGNQPQH
TRBJ2-3 | TRBV7-9 | ASSVRAVAGTDTQY
TRBJ2-1 | TRBV18 | ASSRSQGEHYNEQF
TRBJ1-3 | TRBV2 | ASSVEGAGNTIY
TRBJ2-5 | TRBV6-5 | ASRTGLARETQY
TRBJ2-7 | TRBV7-2 | ASSSYRDYEQY